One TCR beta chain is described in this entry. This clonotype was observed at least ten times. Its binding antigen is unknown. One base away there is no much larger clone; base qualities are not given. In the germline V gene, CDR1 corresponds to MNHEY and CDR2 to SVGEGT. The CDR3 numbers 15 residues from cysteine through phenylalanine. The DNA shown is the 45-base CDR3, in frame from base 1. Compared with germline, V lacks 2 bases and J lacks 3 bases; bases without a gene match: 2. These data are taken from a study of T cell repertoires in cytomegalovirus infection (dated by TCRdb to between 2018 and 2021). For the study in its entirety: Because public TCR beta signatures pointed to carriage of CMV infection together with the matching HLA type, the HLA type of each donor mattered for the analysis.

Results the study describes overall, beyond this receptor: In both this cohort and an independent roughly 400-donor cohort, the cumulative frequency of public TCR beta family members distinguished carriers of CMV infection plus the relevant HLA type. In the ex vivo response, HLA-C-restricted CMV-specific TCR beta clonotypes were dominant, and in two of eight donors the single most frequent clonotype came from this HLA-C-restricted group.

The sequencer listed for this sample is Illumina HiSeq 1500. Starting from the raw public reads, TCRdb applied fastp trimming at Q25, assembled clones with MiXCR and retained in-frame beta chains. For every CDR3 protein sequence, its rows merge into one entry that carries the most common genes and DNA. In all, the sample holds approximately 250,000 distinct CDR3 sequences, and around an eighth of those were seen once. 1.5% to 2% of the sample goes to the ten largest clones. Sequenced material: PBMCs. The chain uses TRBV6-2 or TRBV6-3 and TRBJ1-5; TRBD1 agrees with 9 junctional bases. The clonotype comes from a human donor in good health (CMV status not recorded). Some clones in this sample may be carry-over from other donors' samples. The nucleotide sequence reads TGTGCCAGCAGTTACGGACAGGGGATCAATCAGCCCCAGCATTTT. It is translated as CASSYGQGINQPQHF.